This TCR beta chain was observed in a study of response to subunit inactivated influenza vaccine. CDR1 is SGHDT and CDR2 is YYEEEE in the germline V gene. This CDR3 region has 13 residues. V dropped 4 bases and J dropped 6 bases, with 10 bases sitting between them. TCRdb itself ran the RT-PCR reads through MiXCR, one entry per CDR3 protein. In the table there are about 700,000 distinct CDR3 sequences, about 14% of which are singletons. The sequence was obtained from a man aged 45-65 years who received an inactivated influenza vaccine. The genes are TRBV5-6 and TRBJ1-4, with a weak D call TRBD1 (5 bases). The sample consisted of PBMCs from blood, taken 14 to 15 days before vaccination. Written as DNA, the CDR3 is TGTGCCAGCAGCGGGGGGACGGATGAAAAACTGTTTTTT. Translated: CASSGGTDEKLFF. Using reference TRBV5-6 and TRBJ1-4 for the parts outside the CDR3, the full variable domain is DAGVTQSPTHLIKTRGQQVTLRCSPKSGHDTVSWYQQALGQGPQFIFQYYEEEERQRGNFPDRFSGHQFPNYSSELNVNALLLGDSALYLCASSGGTDEKLFFGSGTQLSVL.